Shown below are 25 T cell receptor beta chains from a single sample sequenced in a study of cytomegalovirus exposure and HLA in healthy donors. PCR involved 60 Vbeta and 13 Jbeta primers. Assay used: immunoSEQ multiplex PCR; TCRdb lists only in-frame clones, some missing. The listing records 35,000 to 45,000 clones. Sequenced: PBMCs. These receptor sequences come from a man between 40 and 49 years old in good health and CMV-seropositive.

The chain recombines TRBV27 with TRBJ2-1; 10 bases fit TRBD2. This CDR3 is built from 15 residues. Germline V gene lookup returns CDR1 MNHEY and CDR2 SMNVEV (reference sequence). The J segment lost 5 bases and the V segment lost 4 bases, leaving 5 bases of the junction unmatched. The CDR3 bases are TGTGCCAGCAGTTCCCCCCTAGCGGGAGACAATGAGCAGTTCTTC. Its protein product is CASSSPLAGDNEQFF.

This chain connects TRBV5-1 to TRBJ1-4, with TRBD1 identical over 7 bases. This CDR3 comprises 14 residues. After removal of 4 bases from V and 5 bases from J, the junction contained 5 bases not matched to a gene. Germline-derived CDR1 and CDR2 are SGHRS and YFSETQ. CDR3 bases: TGCGCCAGCAGCAAGGGACAGAGCAATGAAAAACTGTTTTTT. Translating it yields CASSKGQSNEKLFF.

The chain employs TRBV11-2 and TRBJ2-7; D remains unclear. Trimming shortened V by 3 bases and J by 0 bases, and 6 bases separated the two germline ends. CDR3 length: 13 amino acids. Germline V gene lookup returns CDR1 SGHAT and CDR2 FQNNGV. The CDR3 loop reads CASSFPGSYEQYF. The DNA for the CDR3 is TGTGCCAGCAGCTTTCCAGGCTCCTACGAGCAGTACTTC.

V usage is TRBV15 and J usage is TRBJ2-7; D is possibly TRBD1 (5 bases). Per germline, CDR1 LNHNV and CDR2 YYDKDF (reference sequence). The germline V and J ends were trimmed by 0 bases and 6 bases, with 9 bases remaining between them. This CDR3 is built from 13 residues. Here the CDR3 reads CATSRDQGSEQYF. The CDR3 DNA reads as TGTGCCACCAGCAGAGATCAGGGATCCGAGCAGTACTTC.

The chain combines TRBV27 with TRBJ2-7, with TRBD1 matching 8 bases. V trimming: 3 bases; J trimming: 5 bases; junction bases outside the gene matches: 6. Germline CDR1 is MNHEY and CDR2 is SMNVEV (reference sequence). This CDR3 contains 14 residues. CDR3 bases: TGTGCCAGCAGTTTCGACAGGGGTTCCAACGAGCAGTACTTC. Protein sequence: CASSFDRGSNEQYF.

The chain employs TRBV6-5 and TRBJ1-1; D call uncertain. The CDR3 contains 13 residues. V was shortened by 4 bases and J by 6 bases, with 12 bases between the two germline ends. Germline lookup yields CDR1 MNHEY and CDR2 SVGAGI. CDR3 nucleotide sequence: TGTGCCAGCAGTTTGAGTTTTGTGTCTGAAGCTTTCTTT. This sequence encodes CASSLSFVSEAFF.

The rearrangement uses TRBV10-3 and TRBJ2-1, with 7 positions matching TRBD2. The CDR3 totals 14 residues. With V trimmed by 4 bases and J by 6 bases, 6 bases remained unmatched. Germline CDR1 is ENHRY and CDR2 is SYGVKD. The CDR3 DNA is TGTGCCATCAGTGTGGTCCGGGAGGTCAATGAGCAGTTCTTC. Amino acid sequence: CAISVVREVNEQFF.

The chain has TRBV11-2 and TRBJ2-6; tentatively, D is TRBD1 (6 bases). Germline CDR1 reads SGHAT; CDR2 reads FQNNGV. The CDR3 length is 16 residues. Trimming removed 5 bases at V and 4 bases at J, with 15 bases between. This chain's CDR3 is CASSRTQGPGANVLTF. CDR3 DNA sequence: TGTGCCAGCAGCAGAACACAGGGCCCCGGGGCCAACGTCCTGACTTTC.

The chain carries TRBV4-1 and TRBJ2-1; TRBD2 aligns across 7 bases. Trimming at V came to 1 base and at J to 10 bases, leaving 19 bases not matched to a gene. CDR3 length: 18 residues. The V gene's germline CDR1 is MGHRA and CDR2 YSYEKL. CDR3 coding DNA: TGCGCCAGCAGCCAAGCAGTTTTGGGGCGGGAGATTCACCGAGAGCAGTTCTTC. It specifies CASSQAVLGREIHREQFF.

The rearrangement links TRBV11-3 to TRBJ2-7; D is unresolved. Trimming cost V 5 bases and J 2 bases, with 10 bases left between them. CDR3 size: 13 residues. Per the germline V gene, CDR1 is SGHNT and CDR2 is YENEEA. The CDR3 reads CASSPDGAYEQYF. CDR3 bases: TGTGCCAGCAGCCCCGACGGAGCCTACGAGCAGTACTTC.

CDR3 nucleotides: TGTGCCAGCAGCCGGACAGGGGTAAGACAGACCCAGTACTTC. Protein product: CASSRTGVRQTQYF. This chain joins TRBV11-3 and TRBJ2-5; 9 positions agree with TRBD1. The germline CDR1 and CDR2 sequences are SGHNT and YENEEA. J lost 6 bases, V lost 5 bases, and 7 bases had no gene match. The CDR3 is 14 residues long.

This chain joins TRBV19 and TRBJ1-2; D is possibly TRBD1 (5 bases). The CDR3 has 19 residues. Trimming pared 6 bases from V and 2 bases from J, leaving 28 bases between. Germline V lookup: CDR1 LNHDA, CDR2 SQIVND (reference sequence). CDR3 in amino acids: CASRTETGSWSTGNYGYTF. The CDR3 nucleotides are TGTGCCAGTAGGACGGAAACAGGCAGTTGGTCGACCGGCAACTATGGCTACACCTTC.

The chain carries TRBV5-5 and TRBJ1-1, with D hard to call. Per the germline V gene, CDR1 is SGHKS and CDR2 is YYEKEE (reference sequence). The CDR3 contains 13 residues. Trimming removed 1 base at V and 5 bases at J, with 9 bases between. The chain's CDR3 is CASSLQVATEAFF. CDR3 sequence (DNA): TGTGCCAGCAGCTTGCAGGTCGCAACTGAAGCTTTCTTT.

The chain couples TRBV7-2 to TRBJ2-7, with 10 positions matching TRBD2. Germline CDR1 SGHTA, CDR2 FQGNSA. With V trimmed by 5 bases and J by 2 bases, 9 bases remained unmatched. This CDR3 contains 16 residues. The CDR3 sequence is CASSTQTSGFPYEQYF. DNA for the CDR3: TGTGCCAGCAGCACGCAGACTAGCGGGTTTCCCTACGAGCAGTACTTC.

The chain recombines TRBV6-6 with TRBJ2-7, with 9 bases fitting TRBD1. Per germline, CDR1 MNHNY and CDR2 SVGAGI (reference sequence). The V segment lost 6 bases and the J segment 7 bases; nucleotides outside the gene matches: 10. This CDR3 has 14 amino acids. For the CDR3, the DNA is TGTGCCAGCAGCCGGGGACAGGGCCTGGAGGAGCAGTACTTC. Amino acids: CASSRGQGLEEQYF.

The chain combines TRBV2 with TRBJ2-7, with 8 nucleotides matching TRBD1. Germline CDR1 and CDR2: SNHLY and FYNNEI. The CDR3 has 14 amino acids. V gave up 7 bases and J gave up 7 bases; unmatched junction bases: 12. CDR3 protein: CASNRVQGAEEQYF. DNA of the CDR3: TGTGCCAGCAATAGGGTTCAGGGGGCAGAAGAGCAGTACTTC. Variable domain in full (rest from reference TRBV2 and TRBJ2-7): EPEVTQTPSHQVTQMGQEVILRCVPISNHLYFYWYRQILGQKVEFLVSFYNNEISEKSEIFDDQFSVERPDGSNFTLKIRSTKLEDSAMYFCASNRVQGAEEQYFGPGTRLTVT.

The J gene is TRBJ2-7, the V gene TRBV2, with D maybe TRBD2 (10 bases). The length of the CDR3 is 17 residues. Trimming took off 3 bases at V and 1 base at J, with 19 bases between the two ends. The germline V gene encodes CDR1 SNHLY and CDR2 FYNNEI. CDR3 residues: CASSESTSGTGSYEQYF. The CDR3, as DNA: TGTGCCAGCAGTGAGAGCACTAGCGGGACAGGGTCCTACGAGCAGTACTTC.

The rearrangement links TRBV5-1 to TRBJ2-2, with D perhaps TRBD2 (6 bases). Per germline, CDR1 SGHRS and CDR2 YFSETQ. The CDR3 covers 15 residues. V lost 4 bases to trimming and J lost 2 bases, with 12 bases between them. CDR3 coding DNA: TGCGCCAGCAGCCGAGGACTACTTAACACCGGGGAGCTGTTTTTT. This translates into CASSRGLLNTGELFF.

The chain links TRBV6-5 to TRBJ2-1; 12 nucleotides align to TRBD1. The ends lost 5 bases at V and 8 bases at J; junction bases unmatched: 4. This CDR3 is 14 amino acids long. The germline V gene has CDR1 MNHEY and CDR2 SVGAGI. CDR3 sequence reads: CASSAGTGGDEQFF. In DNA, the CDR3 is TGTGCCAGCAGTGCCGGGACAGGGGGCGATGAGCAGTTCTTC.

The CDR3 DNA reads TGTGCCAGCAGTTCTCGCCGGGACAGTAGTGGAAACACCATATATTTT. This encodes CASSSRRDSSGNTIYF. The chain joins TRBV27 to TRBJ1-3, with 7 bases lining up with TRBD1. This CDR3 is 16 amino acids long. The ends lost 4 bases at V and 3 bases at J; junction bases unmatched: 9. Looked up from germline, CDR1 is MNHEY and CDR2 is SMNVEV (reference sequence).

This chain uses TRBV11-3 with TRBJ2-2, with 9 bases that match TRBD2. V shed 5 bases and J 7 bases; nucleotides not matched to a gene: 11. Per the germline V gene, CDR1 is SGHNT and CDR2 is YENEEA. This CDR3 has 16 amino acids. The CDR3 spells CASSTREVAGVGELFF. In nucleotides, the CDR3 is TGTGCCAGCAGCACCCGAGAGGTAGCGGGAGTCGGGGAGCTGTTTTTT.

The chain couples TRBV6-1 to TRBJ2-5, with 9 bases lining up with TRBD1. Germline V gives CDR1 MNHNS, CDR2 SASEGT. Germline trimming cut 6 bases from V and 1 base from J; bases unmatched to any gene: 6. CDR3 length: 15 amino acids. The CDR3 spells CASRQQGAGQETQYF. The DNA for the CDR3 is TGTGCCAGCAGGCAACAGGGGGCGGGCCAAGAGACCCAGTACTTC.

The gene calls are TRBV5-5 and TRBJ2-3, with TRBD2 matching over 7 bases. Germline V gene sequence: CDR1 SGHKS, CDR2 YYEKEE (reference sequence). The CDR3 is made up of 12 amino acids. V dropped 4 bases and J dropped 10; count of bases not matched to a gene: 6. The CDR3 nucleotides are TGTGCCAGCAGCGAGGGAGGGGTGGCGCAGTATTTT. It encodes CASSEGGVAQYF.

The V and J genes are TRBV6-5 and TRBJ2-2; weak D call: TRBD2 (6 bases). Germline lookup yields CDR1 MNHEY and CDR2 SVGAGI. Deletions cut 5 bases from V and 6 bases from J, with 16 bases between. The CDR3 spans 15 residues. This chain's CDR3 is CASSQPGLLPGELFF. Here the CDR3 DNA reads TGTGCCAGCAGTCAACCGGGACTGCTTCCCGGGGAGCTGTTTTTT.

This chain connects TRBV6-5 to TRBJ2-1; 7 bases are shared with TRBD2. The V segment lost 4 bases and the J segment 10 bases; nucleotides outside the gene matches: 4. The germline gives CDR1 MNHEY, CDR2 SVGAGI. This CDR3 comprises 12 residues. CDR3 in DNA: TGTGCCAGCAGTTTAGCGGGTCGGGAGCAGTTCTTC. Encoded protein: CASSLAGREQFF.